This TCR beta chain was sequenced in a study of blood T cell repertoires in COVID-19. Study summary: The study drew acute and convalescent COVID-19 samples from the United States, Italy and Spain.

Clinical history as reported by participants underpinned cohort assignment. Before being deemed recovered, Cohort 3 donors had two negative PCRs, clearance, or symptom resolution. The authors' processing: Researchers report that nucleated cell counts were estimated from reference gene primer amplification. Clones were sequenced by immunoSEQ multiplex PCR, and TCRdb holds only the in-frame ones, with some missing. The DNA gave D and trimming, while V, J and clone size come from that table. This table has a few hundred thousand clones, 87% appearing once. Per the germline V gene, CDR1 is MNHEY and CDR2 is SVGAGI. The CDR3 length is 14 residues. V was trimmed by 4 bases and J by 6 bases, leaving 15 bases between them.

The sample comprised PBMCs or T cells enriched from blood (not recorded which). The chain combines TRBV6-5 with TRBJ1-1; maybe TRBD1 (6 bases). The TCR sequence derives from a woman aged 25-40 years who had recovered from COVID-19. DNA for the CDR3: TGTGCCAGCAGTTCCATTCTACAGGGTCCTGAAGCTTTCTTT. Protein product: CASSSILQGPEAFF.